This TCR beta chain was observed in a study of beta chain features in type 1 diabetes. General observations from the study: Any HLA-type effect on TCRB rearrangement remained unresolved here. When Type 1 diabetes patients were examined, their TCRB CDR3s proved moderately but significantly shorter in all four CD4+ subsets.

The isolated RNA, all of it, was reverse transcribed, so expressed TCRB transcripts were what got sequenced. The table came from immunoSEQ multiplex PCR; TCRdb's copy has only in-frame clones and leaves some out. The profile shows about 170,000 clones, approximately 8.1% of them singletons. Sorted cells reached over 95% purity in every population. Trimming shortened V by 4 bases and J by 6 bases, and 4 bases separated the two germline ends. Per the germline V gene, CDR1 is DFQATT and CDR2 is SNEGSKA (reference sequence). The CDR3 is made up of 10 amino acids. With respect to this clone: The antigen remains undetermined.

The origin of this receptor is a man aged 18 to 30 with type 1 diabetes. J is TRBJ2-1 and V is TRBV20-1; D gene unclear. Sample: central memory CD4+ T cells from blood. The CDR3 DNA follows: TGCAGTGCTACCCTCAATGAGCAGTTCTTC. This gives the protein CSATLNEQFF.